This TCR beta chain comes out of a study of shared clonotypes between healthy human individuals. Study context: The plates for each donor numbered three CD4 naive, three CD4 memory, two CD8 naive and one CD8 memory.

V gave up 8 bases and J gave up 0 bases, with 10 bases separating them. CDR3 length: 13 residues. Germline values: CDR1 MNHNY, CDR2 SVGAGI (reference sequence). It was across several immunoSEQ plates that each subset's genomic DNA was evenly split. The method was immunoSEQ multiplex PCR; TCRdb's version includes in-frame clones alone and lacks a portion of them. Among some 2,400,000 clones listed, roughly 95% were seen once. V is TRBV6-6 and J is TRBJ1-2; the D gene is possibly TRBD1 (5 bases). The TCR was taken from a man younger than 35 in good health. Material for sequencing was naive CD4+ T cells sorted from blood. The subset was: CD45RA+ positively selected. Here the CDR3 reads CASRGVANYGYTF. CDR3 sequence (DNA): TGTGCCAGCCGGGGGGTAGCTAACTATGGCTACACCTTC.